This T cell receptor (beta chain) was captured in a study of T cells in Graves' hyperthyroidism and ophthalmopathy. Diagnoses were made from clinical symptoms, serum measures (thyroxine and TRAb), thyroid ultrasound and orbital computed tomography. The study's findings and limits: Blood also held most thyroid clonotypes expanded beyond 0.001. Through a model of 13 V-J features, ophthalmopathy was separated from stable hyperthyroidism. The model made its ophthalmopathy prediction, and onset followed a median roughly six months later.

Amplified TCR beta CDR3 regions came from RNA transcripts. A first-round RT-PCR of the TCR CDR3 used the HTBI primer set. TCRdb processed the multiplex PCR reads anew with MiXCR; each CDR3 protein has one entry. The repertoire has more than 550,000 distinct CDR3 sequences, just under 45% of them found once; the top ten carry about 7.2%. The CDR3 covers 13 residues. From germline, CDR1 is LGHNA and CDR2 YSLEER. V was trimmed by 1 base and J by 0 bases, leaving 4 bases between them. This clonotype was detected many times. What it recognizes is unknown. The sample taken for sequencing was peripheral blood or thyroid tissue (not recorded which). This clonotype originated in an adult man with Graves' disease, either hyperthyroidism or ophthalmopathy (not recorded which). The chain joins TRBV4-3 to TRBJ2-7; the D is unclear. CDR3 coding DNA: TGCGCCAGCAGCCAAGCTGGCTCCTACGAGCAGTACTTC. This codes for CASSQAGSYEQYF.